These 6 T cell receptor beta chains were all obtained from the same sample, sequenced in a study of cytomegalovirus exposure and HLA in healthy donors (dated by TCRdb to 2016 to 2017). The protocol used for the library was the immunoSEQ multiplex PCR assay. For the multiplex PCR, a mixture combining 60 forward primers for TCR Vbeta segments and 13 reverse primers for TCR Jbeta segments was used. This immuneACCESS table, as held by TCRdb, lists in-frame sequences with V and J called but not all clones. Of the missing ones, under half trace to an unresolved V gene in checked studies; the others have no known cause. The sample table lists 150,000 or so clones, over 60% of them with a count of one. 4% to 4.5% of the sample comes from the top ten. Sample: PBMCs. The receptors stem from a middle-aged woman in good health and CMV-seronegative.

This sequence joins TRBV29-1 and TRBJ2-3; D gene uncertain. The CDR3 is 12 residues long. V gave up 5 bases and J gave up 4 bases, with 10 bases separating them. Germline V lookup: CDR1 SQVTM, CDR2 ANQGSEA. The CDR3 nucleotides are TGCAGCGTTAACACAAACCCAGATACGCAGTATTTT. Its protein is CSVNTNPDTQYF.

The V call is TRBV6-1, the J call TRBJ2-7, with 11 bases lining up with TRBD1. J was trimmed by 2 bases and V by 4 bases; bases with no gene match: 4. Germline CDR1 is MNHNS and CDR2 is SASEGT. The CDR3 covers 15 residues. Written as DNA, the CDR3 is TGTGCCAGCAGTGCTACGGGACAGGGGGCCTACGAGCAGTACTTC. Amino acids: CASSATGQGAYEQYF.

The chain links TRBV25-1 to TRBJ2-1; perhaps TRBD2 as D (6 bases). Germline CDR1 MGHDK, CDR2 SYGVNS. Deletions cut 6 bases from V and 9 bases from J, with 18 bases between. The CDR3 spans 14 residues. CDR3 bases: TGTGCCAGCAGCGGCTACGGGGGAGTTTTTGAGCAGTTCTTC. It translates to CASSGYGGVFEQFF. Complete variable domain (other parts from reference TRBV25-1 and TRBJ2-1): EADIYQTPRYLVIGTGKKITLECSQTMGHDKMYWYQQDPGMELHLIHYSYGVNSTEKGDLSSESTVSRIRTEHFPLTLESARPSHTSQYLCASSGYGGVFEQFFGPGTRLTVL.

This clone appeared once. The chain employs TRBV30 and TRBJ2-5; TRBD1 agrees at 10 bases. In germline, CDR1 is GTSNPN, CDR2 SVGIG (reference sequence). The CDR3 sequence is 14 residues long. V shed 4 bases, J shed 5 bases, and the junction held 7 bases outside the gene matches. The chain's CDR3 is CAWTVGTGEETQYF. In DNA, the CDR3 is TGTGCCTGGACCGTAGGGACAGGGGAGGAGACCCAGTACTTC.

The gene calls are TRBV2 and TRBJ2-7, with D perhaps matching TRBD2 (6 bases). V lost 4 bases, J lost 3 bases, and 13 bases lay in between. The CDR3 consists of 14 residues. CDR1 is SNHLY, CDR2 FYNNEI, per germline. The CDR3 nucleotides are TGTGCCAGCAGTGCCGGGGCCGGGAGCTACGAGCAGTACTTC. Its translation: CASSAGAGSYEQYF.

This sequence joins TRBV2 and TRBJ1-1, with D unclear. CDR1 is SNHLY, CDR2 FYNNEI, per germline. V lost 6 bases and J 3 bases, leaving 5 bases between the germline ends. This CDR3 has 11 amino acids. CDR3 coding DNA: TGTGCCAGCAGACGCGACACTGAAGCTTTCTTT. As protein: CASRRDTEAFF.